This T cell receptor beta chain was sequenced for a study of T cell responses to AZD1222 COVID-19 vaccine. Study-wide findings and caveats: Just a handful of AZD1222 recipients tested seropositive at baseline. CD4 TCRs covered the whole spike, strongest at regions 160-218 and 743-854. Once two AZD1222 doses were given, Spike-specific TCR breadth and depth went up.

Repertoires were generated with immunoSEQ multiplex PCR, while TCRdb's copy carries only in-frame clones and drops some. The sample records about 150,000 clones, around 90% being singletons. The V gene's germline CDR1 is MNHEY and CDR2 SVGAGI. This CDR3 is 12 amino acids long. Trimming removed 6 bases from V and 4 bases from J, with 9 bases in between. Pooling covered second doses at about 4 or about 12 weeks. As to this clone: Its antigen remains unidentified.

This receptor was taken from an adult who received the AZD1222 COVID-19 vaccine. The V call is TRBV6-5, the J call TRBJ1-2, with a weak D call TRBD1 (5 bases). This material consisted of peripheral blood, taken 28 days after the second AZD1222 dose. CDR3 nucleotide sequence: TGTGCCAGCAGCCCAGGGCCCTATGGCTACACCTTC. This sequence encodes CASSPGPYGYTF.